This T cell receptor (beta chain) was identified during a study of T cells in Graves' hyperthyroidism and ophthalmopathy. This CDR3 contains 13 residues. The V and J ends lost 8 bases and 1 base respectively, with 14 bases between them. Per the germline V gene, CDR1 is SQVTM and CDR2 is ANQGSEA. This clonotype came up many times. Its matching antigen is unknown. Findings and caveats of the study: The majority of expanded thyroid clonotypes above 0.001 also appeared in blood.

TCR beta CDR3 regions were amplified from RNA transcripts. Primed by the HTBI set, a first-round RT-PCR was run on the TCR CDR3. TCRdb re-analysed the multiplex PCR reads in MiXCR, keeping a single row per CDR3 protein. Here the sample spans around 200,000 distinct CDR3 sequences, 15% to 20% being singletons. The patients, who ranged from 18 to 65 in age, presented with newly diagnosed hyperthyroidism lasting under 2 months. The sequence derives from a man aged 35-49 years with Graves' hyperthyroidism. The sample taken for sequencing was blood. The rearrangement uses TRBV29-1 and TRBJ1-1; D is uncertain. DNA for the CDR3: TGCAGCTCCCGGAGGGATTGGAACACTGAAGCTTTCTTT. This encodes CSSRRDWNTEAFF.